Below, 20 T cell receptor beta chains from the same sample are listed, as sequenced in a study of T cells in localized non-small cell lung cancer. Profiled with immunoSEQ multiplex PCR; TCRdb holds only in-frame clones, not every one. The sample holds about 28,000 clones, approximately 86% seen once. The source material was peripheral blood, sampled before any cancer treatment. The receptor source for this set is a male donor aged 60 or over with stage I lung adenocarcinoma.

The chain uses TRBV18 and TRBJ1-4; TRBD1 matches 12 bases. Germline assignment: CDR1 KGHSH and CDR2 LQKENI. V lost 6 bases to trimming and J lost 14 bases; unmatched junction nucleotides: 19. This CDR3 spans 17 amino acids. The CDR3 sequence: CASSPTTPGQGAAGLFF. The CDR3 nucleotides are TGTGCCAGCTCCCCCACCACACCGGGACAGGGGGCAGCAGGGCTGTTTTTT. The variable domain in full, completed from reference TRBV18 and TRBJ1-4, reads NAGVMQNPRHLVRRRGQEARLRCSPMKGHSHVYWYRQLPEEGLKFMVYLQKENIIDESGMPKERFSAEFPKEGPSILRIQQVVRGDSAAYFCASSPTTPGQGAAGLFFGSGTQLSVL.

The chain combines TRBV27 with TRBJ1-2, with D maybe TRBD1 (6 bases). This CDR3 is built from 13 residues. Germline V lookup: CDR1 MNHEY, CDR2 SMNVEV (reference sequence). Trimming pared 4 bases from V and 8 bases from J, leaving 14 bases between. The CDR3 region has the DNA TGTGCCAGCAGTTCACAGGGTCCGAGCGGCTACACCTTC. Its protein is CASSSQGPSGYTF.

This chain connects TRBV12-5 to TRBJ2-1; the match to TRBD1 covers 8 bases. This CDR3 has 14 residues. Germline V CDR1 and CDR2: LGHNT, FRNRAP. The V segment lost 4 bases and the J segment 8 bases; nucleotides outside the gene matches: 7. The CDR3 sequence is CASGSLDRDHEQFF. In DNA, the CDR3 is TGTGCTAGTGGTTCCTTGGACAGGGACCATGAGCAGTTCTTC. Full variable domain (missing parts from reference TRBV12-5 and TRBJ2-1): DARVTQTPRHKVTEMGQEVTMRCQPILGHNTVFWYRQTMMQGLELLAYFRNRAPLDDSGMPKDRFSAEMPDATLATLKIQPSEPRDSAVYFCASGSLDRDHEQFFGPGTRLTVL.

The genes are TRBV11-1 and TRBJ2-2, with a possible D match to TRBD1 (6 bases). V was trimmed by 5 bases and J by 0 bases, leaving 10 bases between them. CDR1 is SGHAT and CDR2 is FQDESV in the germline V gene (reference sequence). This CDR3 has 15 amino acids. CDR3 amino acids: CASSRGQANTGELFF. The CDR3 DNA sequence: TGTGCCAGCAGCCGGGGACAAGCGAACACCGGGGAGCTGTTTTTT.

By frequency in the sample, this clone is medium-sized. V usage is TRBV2 and J usage is TRBJ1-6; weak D call: TRBD1 (5 bases). The CDR3 is 14 amino acids. CDR1 SNHLY and CDR2 FYNNEI come from the germline V gene. V was shortened by 6 bases and J by 7 bases, with 13 bases between the two germline ends. DNA for the CDR3: TGTGCCAGCAGAACCGACAGCACGAATTCACCCCTCCACTTT. This translates into CASRTDSTNSPLHF.

V gene TRBV4-1 combines with J gene TRBJ2-2; 9 nucleotides align to TRBD1. From germline, CDR1 is MGHRA and CDR2 YSYEKL. The CDR3 extends over 17 amino acids. The trim removed 0 bases at V and 6 bases at J, leaving 8 bases unmatched. The CDR3 spells CASSQERVTGGSGELFF. The CDR3 DNA follows: TGCGCCAGCAGCCAAGAGAGGGTCACAGGGGGCTCCGGGGAGCTGTTTTTT.

The V and J genes are TRBV28 and TRBJ2-5; 9 nucleotides match TRBD1. Unmatched junction bases numbered 10, after V lost 6 bases and J lost 5 bases. Germline V lookup: CDR1 MDHEN, CDR2 SYDVKM. CDR3 length equals 15 residues. CDR3 protein: CASRLPQGAGETQYF. The CDR3 DNA is TGTGCCAGCAGACTACCACAGGGGGCTGGGGAGACCCAGTACTTC. Combining the CDR3 with reference TRBV28 and TRBJ2-5 gives the whole variable domain DVKVTQSSRYLVKRTGEKVFLECVQDMDHENMFWYRQDPGLGLRLIYFSYDVKMKEKGDIPEGYSVSREKKERFSLILESASTNQTSMYLCASRLPQGAGETQYFGPGTRLLVL.

The chain has TRBV7-2 and TRBJ1-2, with no clear D. Per germline, CDR1 SGHTA and CDR2 FQGNSA. CDR3 length: 13 residues. V was clipped by 2 bases and J by 9 bases, with 13 bases between them. Written as DNA, the CDR3 is TGTGCCAGCAGCTTATCCGGGGATCTACGCTACACCTTC. As protein: CASSLSGDLRYTF.

The chain is built from TRBV21-1 and TRBJ1-1. TRBV21-1 is an annotated pseudogene. The CDR3 totals 17 residues. The CDR3 DNA follows: TGTGCCAGCAGCAAAGGCCCTGCTGCGGGCAGGGACACTGAAGCTTTCTTT. It yields the protein CASSKGPAAGRDTEAFF.

The rearrangement joins TRBV18 to TRBJ1-6; tentative D call: TRBD1 (6 bases). The V gene's germline CDR1 is KGHSH and CDR2 LQKENI. The V end lost 0 bases, the J end lost 6 bases, and 6 bases lay between the germline ends. The CDR3 contains 14 residues. The CDR3 coding sequence is TGTGCCAGCTCACCACCAGGGGGTAATTCACCCCTCCACTTT. This codes for CASSPPGGNSPLHF.

This clone was counted once. The chain recombines TRBV7-7 with TRBJ2-1, with 8 nucleotides matching TRBD1. With 5 bases clipped from V and 8 bases from J, the junction kept 5 bases outside the gene matches. Per the germline V gene, CDR1 is SSHAT and CDR2 is FNYEAQ (reference sequence). The CDR3 has 13 amino acids. CDR3 bases: TGTGCCAGCAGCCGCGGACAGGGCGATGAGCAGTTCTTC. Encoded protein: CASSRGQGDEQFF.

V gene TRBV9 combines with J gene TRBJ1-2; a possible D gene is TRBD1 (5 bases). V was pared by 6 bases and J by 7 bases, with 10 bases between. Germline CDR1 SGDLS, CDR2 YYNGEE. The CDR3 is 11 residues long. CDR3 nucleotides: TGTGCCAGCACCTCCAGGGTTGGCTACACCTTC. This gives the protein CASTSRVGYTF.

The chain employs TRBV29-1 and TRBJ1-2; D may be TRBD1 (5 bases). The CDR3 extends over 13 amino acids. Germline CDR1 is SQVTM and CDR2 is ANQGSEA. V was trimmed by 2 bases and J by 8 bases, leaving 15 bases between them. As DNA, the CDR3 is TGCAGCGTTGAATCTGGCCCGGGGGTCGGCTACACCTTC. Translating gives CSVESGPGVGYTF.

The V gene is TRBV7-2, the J gene TRBJ2-7, with D uncertain. Germline V gives CDR1 SGHTA, CDR2 FQGNSA. The CDR3 is 13 amino acids. V shed 4 bases and J shed 3 bases, with 10 bases lying between them. Here the CDR3 DNA reads TGTGCCAGCAGCTCTCGACTGGGCTACGAGCAGTACTTC. This translates into CASSSRLGYEQYF.

The chain couples TRBV30 to TRBJ1-3; the D gene is possibly TRBD1 (5 bases). The length of the CDR3 is 16 residues. Trimming took 1 base from V and 3 from J, leaving 16 bases between them. Germline CDR1 and CDR2: GTSNPN and SVGIG (reference sequence). CDR3 DNA sequence: TGTGCCTGGAGTGCTGACAGTGCGGGCGGTGGAAACACCATATATTTT. This gives the protein CAWSADSAGGGNTIYF.

The CDR3 region is CAWVVSSGDKPLTSYEQYF. The CDR3 DNA is TGTGCCTGGGTAGTGTCTAGCGGGGATAAGCCATTAACCTCCTACGAGCAGTACTTC. The V and J genes are TRBV30 and TRBJ2-7; 9 bases match TRBD2. After removal of 5 bases from V and 0 bases from J, the junction contained 20 bases not matched to a gene. Germline values: CDR1 GTSNPN, CDR2 SVGIG (reference sequence). The CDR3 extends over 19 amino acids.

The V gene is TRBV5-6, the J gene TRBJ1-6, with D perhaps TRBD1 (6 bases). There are 15 residues in the CDR3. Germline loops: CDR1 SGHDT, CDR2 YYEEEE. The V and J ends lost 1 base and 5 bases respectively, with 10 bases between them. CDR3 coding DNA: TGTGCCAGCAGCTTGAAGGGACAAGATAATTCACCCCTCCACTTT. It encodes CASSLKGQDNSPLHF.

The genes are TRBV10-3 and TRBJ1-1; 12 positions agree with TRBD1. CDR1 and CDR2 (germline): ENHRY, SYGVKD. The V and J ends lost 11 bases and 1 base, in that order; junction bases with no gene match: 8. The CDR3 length is 15 residues. The DNA of the CDR3 is TGTGCCGCTTCCGGGACAGGGGGCACGAACACTGAAGCTTTCTTT. It is translated as CAASGTGGTNTEAFF.

The V and J genes are TRBV14 and TRBJ2-5, with D maybe TRBD2 (6 bases). V was trimmed by 2 bases and J by 4 bases, leaving 11 bases between them. The CDR3 is made up of 14 amino acids. CDR1 and CDR2 (germline): SGHDN, FVKESK. The chain's CDR3 is CASSQNFGGETQYF. Here the CDR3 DNA reads TGTGCCAGCAGCCAAAATTTCGGGGGAGAGACCCAGTACTTC. The variable domain in full, with the rest retrieved from reference TRBV14 and TRBJ2-5, is EAGVTQFPSHSVIEKGQTVTLRCDPISGHDNLYWYRRVMGKEIKFLLHFVKESKQDESGMPNNRFLAERTGGTYSTLKVQPAELEDSGVYFCASSQNFGGETQYFGPGTRLLVL.

The V and J genes are TRBV5-4 and TRBJ1-2; D perhaps matches TRBD1 (6 bases). The CDR3 is 15 amino acids. Deletions cut 4 bases from V and 8 bases from J, with 21 bases between. The germline CDR1 and CDR2 sequences are SGHNT and YYREEE (reference sequence). The CDR3 region has the DNA TGTGCCAGCAGCCTACGCATGGACAGATTTGGCGGCTACACCTTC. Amino acids: CASSLRMDRFGGYTF.